This section outlines one T cell receptor beta chain sequence together with its context. This CDR3 contains 15 residues. Losses at the gene ends were 5 bases for V and 3 bases for J; bases not matched to a gene: 9. The V gene's germline CDR1 is SEHNR and CDR2 FQNEAQ (reference sequence). This entry comes from a study of blood T cell repertoires in COVID-19. The protocol was immunoSEQ multiplex PCR, while the TCRdb copy is restricted to in-frame clones and leaves out a portion. The sample yields some 520,000 clones, about 91% seen once. Sequencing was performed on peripheral blood. The rearrangement links TRBV7-9 to TRBJ2-7; 8 nucleotides line up with TRBD1. This clonotype was obtained from a man aged 18 to 29 with COVID-19, enrolled during active disease. DNA for the CDR3: TGTGCCAGCAGCCCGCGGGACAGGAGACTCTACGAGCAGTACTTC. Its protein product is CASSPRDRRLYEQYF.